One and the same sample provided the 15 T cell receptor beta chains below, sequenced in a study of control samples from healthy donors and cancer patients (dated by TCRdb to the early 2020s). The method behind the library was the immunoSEQ multiplex PCR assay. TCRdb took over this immuneACCESS table, retaining in-frame rearrangements with V and J assigned. Such tables are incomplete; in checked studies, under half of the missing clones stem from an unresolved V gene, and the remainder is unexplained. This sample comprises around 130,000 clones, about 90% of them detected only once. The ten most abundant clones make up 6.5% to 9.5% of the sample. The source material was PBMCs. The receptors originated from a man aged 50 or older with head and neck cancer.

The rearrangement links TRBV5-1 to TRBJ2-1, with 10 bases matching TRBD2. Germline assignment: CDR1 SGHRS and CDR2 YFSETQ. Trimming at V came to 4 bases and at J to 10 bases, leaving 8 bases not matched to a gene. CDR3 length: 14 amino acids. The CDR3 here is CASSPTLAGEEQFF. CDR3 sequence (DNA): TGCGCCAGCAGCCCCACGCTAGCGGGAGAGGAGCAGTTCTTC.

As to this clone: The same CDR3 arises from other DNA sequences in this sample as well. The chain joins TRBV7-2 to TRBJ2-1, with 7 bases matching TRBD2. V dropped 2 bases and J dropped 2; count of bases not matched to a gene: 3. The CDR3 has 15 amino acids. From germline, CDR1 is SGHTA and CDR2 FQGNSA. CDR3 protein: CASSLRTSPYNEQFF. The CDR3, as DNA: TGTGCCAGCAGCTTACGGACTAGTCCCTACAATGAGCAGTTCTTC.

The CDR3 sequence is CASSQSGTPYF. CDR3 nucleotides: TGTGCCAGCAGCCAGTCCGGGACACCCTATTTT. The J gene is TRBJ2-3, the V gene TRBV3-1 (or the pseudogene TRBV3-2); a possible D gene is TRBD1 (6 bases). In germline, CDR1 is LGHDT, CDR2 YNNKEL (reference sequence). V lost 3 bases and J 15 bases, leaving 13 bases between the germline ends. CDR3 length: 11 amino acids.

The chain links TRBV4-1 to TRBJ1-1, with D perhaps matching TRBD1 (5 bases). The CDR3 length is 17 residues. Deletions cut 0 bases from V and 0 bases from J, with 14 bases between. The germline gives CDR1 MGHRA, CDR2 YSYEKL. CDR3 bases: TGCGCCAGCAGCCAAGAGGGACTGGGACCCATGAACACTGAAGCTTTCTTT. Amino acid sequence: CASSQEGLGPMNTEAFF.

The chain couples TRBV6-1 to TRBJ1-5; D unclear. Germline-derived CDR1 and CDR2 are MNHNS and SASEGT. This CDR3 is built from 15 residues. The V and J ends lost 2 bases and 5 bases respectively, with 13 bases between them. The CDR3 DNA follows: TGTGCCAGCAGTGAATTTTGGGGTGGAGATCAGCCCCAGCATTTT. It encodes CASSEFWGGDQPQHF.

The rearrangement joins TRBV7-8 to TRBJ1-4; the D is unclear. V gave up 3 bases and J gave up 7 bases, with 12 bases separating them. Germline assignment: CDR1 SGHVS and CDR2 FQNEAQ. This CDR3 comprises 14 residues. The DNA for the CDR3 is TGTGCCAGCAGCTTGGGTCACGGGAGTGAAAAACTGTTTTTT. This sequence encodes CASSLGHGSEKLFF.

The V and J genes are TRBV27 and TRBJ1-2, with D possibly being TRBD1 (6 bases). Trimming left V 3 bases short and J 3 bases short, with 11 bases between. CDR1 is MNHEY, CDR2 SMNVEV, per germline (reference sequence). The CDR3 sequence is 14 residues long. This CDR3 reads CASSLSRTDYGYTF. CDR3 bases: TGTGCCAGCAGTTTGTCCCGGACAGACTATGGCTACACCTTC.

The chain joins TRBV18 to TRBJ2-1; D is ambiguous. Per the germline V gene, CDR1 is KGHSH and CDR2 is LQKENI. This CDR3 is 15 amino acids long. The V end lost 4 bases, the J end lost 4 bases, and 14 bases lay between the germline ends. DNA of the CDR3: TGTGCCAGCTCACGCCGAGGCGATCCTTACAATGAGCAGTTCTTC. Protein sequence: CASSRRGDPYNEQFF.

CDR3 nucleotide sequence: TGTGCCAGCAGTCTTGGACAGGGGGGTACCTACGAGCAGTACTTC. It specifies CASSLGQGGTYEQYF. V is TRBV27 and J is TRBJ2-7; 10 nucleotides agree with TRBD1. The length of the CDR3 is 15 residues. Germline CDR1 is MNHEY and CDR2 is SMNVEV (reference sequence). V was pared by 5 bases and J by 2 bases, with 6 bases of the junction left unmatched.

The genes are TRBV6-4 and TRBJ1-4; D is unresolved. The CDR3 is made up of 13 amino acids. Germline assignment: CDR1 MRHNA and CDR2 SNTAGT. Trimming removed 0 bases at V and 11 bases at J, with 10 bases between. Here the CDR3 reads CASSDSEGSKLFF. The CDR3 DNA sequence: TGTGCCAGCAGTGACTCAGAGGGATCTAAACTGTTTTTT.

This clone was seen just once. The chain links TRBV3-1 (or the pseudogene TRBV3-2) to TRBJ1-4; D remains ambiguous. The CDR3 extends over 15 amino acids. V lost 5 bases, J lost 0 bases, and 10 bases lay in between. CDR1 and CDR2 from the germline V gene are LGHDT and YNNKEL (reference sequence). CDR3 loop: CASSGEVATNEKLFF. As DNA, the CDR3 is TGTGCCAGCAGCGGGGAGGTCGCAACTAATGAAAAACTGTTTTTT.

The chain has TRBV6-5 and TRBJ2-1; 8 bases line up with TRBD1. V was pared by 8 bases and J by 8 bases, with 5 bases of the junction left unmatched. The CDR3 sequence is 12 residues long. CDR1 is MNHEY, CDR2 SVGAGI, per germline. The CDR3: CASGTGVYEQFF. DNA for the CDR3: TGTGCCAGCGGGACAGGAGTTTATGAGCAGTTCTTC.

V usage is TRBV5-1 and J usage is TRBJ2-1; 9 nucleotides agree with TRBD1. J was trimmed by 10 bases and V by 7 bases; bases with no gene match: 15. CDR3 length equals 15 residues. Germline values: CDR1 SGHRS, CDR2 YFSETQ. CDR3 region: CASHPGTGKPGEQFF. DNA of the CDR3: TGCGCCAGCCATCCCGGGACAGGGAAGCCAGGGGAGCAGTTCTTC.

J is TRBJ2-1 and V is TRBV7-2; 7 nucleotides agree with TRBD2. Losses at the gene ends were 5 bases for V and 7 bases for J; bases not matched to a gene: 5. Per the germline V gene, CDR1 is SGHTA and CDR2 is FQGNSA. CDR3 size: 13 residues. The CDR3 loop reads CASSAGLWNEQFF. In DNA, the CDR3 is TGTGCCAGCAGCGCGGGACTATGGAATGAGCAGTTCTTC. The variable domain in full, with the rest retrieved from reference TRBV7-2 and TRBJ2-1, is GAGVSQSPSNKVTEKGKDVELRCDPISGHTALYWYRQSLGQGLEFLIYFQGNSAPDKSGLPSDRFSAERTGGSVSTLTIQRTQQEDSAVYLCASSAGLWNEQFFGPGTRLTVL.

The rearrangement joins TRBV28 to TRBJ2-7; D gene unclear. The CDR3 length is 13 residues. The germline gives CDR1 MDHEN, CDR2 SYDVKM. The V end was cut by 4 bases, the J end by 6 bases, with 13 bases between. The CDR3 spells CASSSPAGGEQYF. In DNA, the CDR3 is TGTGCCAGCAGTTCCCCCGCCGGCGGCGAGCAGTACTTC.